Below, 30 T cell receptor beta chains from the same sample are listed, as sequenced in a study of CD8 T cells in Susac syndrome. A quantity of roughly 0.5 to 1 ug RNA underwent reverse transcription using random hexamers. TCRdb called the immunoSEQ multiplex PCR reads again in MiXCR, with one record for every CDR3 protein. The table includes approximately 150,000 distinct CDR3 sequences, roughly 95% detected once. Sequencing was done on a sample of CD4+ T cells from PBMCs. Every receptor here comes from a human donor in good health.

This rearrangement joins TRBV9 to TRBJ2-2; 8 nucleotides align to TRBD2. This CDR3 comprises 15 residues. V shed 4 bases, J shed 7 bases, and the junction held 9 bases outside the gene matches. The germline gives CDR1 SGDLS, CDR2 YYNGEE. CDR3 nucleotide sequence: TGTGCCAGCAGCCCGGGAGGGATACGGGTCGGGGAGCTGTTTTTT. It specifies CASSPGGIRVGELFF.

The chain employs TRBV3-1 and TRBJ2-1; 11 bases are shared with TRBD2. V shed 2 bases and J 10 bases; nucleotides not matched to a gene: 7. Per germline, CDR1 LGHDT and CDR2 YNNKEL (reference sequence). CDR3 size: 15 residues. DNA for the CDR3: TGTGCCAGCAGCCAAACTAGCGGGAGACGAGAAGAGCAGTTCTTC. Encoded protein: CASSQTSGRREEQFF.

A few counts support this clonotype. The rearrangement uses TRBV10-3 and TRBJ2-5; TRBD2 agrees at 9 bases. The CDR3 sequence is 16 residues long. The germline V gene has CDR1 ENHRY and CDR2 SYGVKD. The V and J ends lost 4 bases and 2 bases, in that order; junction bases with no gene match: 8. The CDR3 sequence: CAISGGLAGDQETQYF. The CDR3 DNA sequence: TGTGCCATCAGTGGGGGCTTAGCGGGAGATCAAGAGACCCAGTACTTC.

The chain combines TRBV30 with TRBJ1-2, with D tentatively TRBD1 (6 bases). The CDR3 loop spans 14 amino acids. V dropped 3 bases and J dropped 5 bases, with 16 bases sitting between them. Germline V gene data show CDR1 as GTSNPN and CDR2 as SVGIG (reference sequence). The CDR3 spells CAWRSDSIYYGYTF. The CDR3 DNA sequence: TGTGCCTGGAGATCGGACAGTATCTATTATGGCTACACCTTC.

The CDR3: CSARPGGSTDTQYF. DNA for the CDR3: TGCAGTGCTAGGCCGGGCGGTAGCACAGATACGCAGTATTTT. The rearrangement uses TRBV20-1 and TRBJ2-3; D is ambiguous. The germline gives CDR1 DFQATT, CDR2 SNEGSKA (reference sequence). The CDR3 spans 14 residues. The V end lost 3 bases, the J end lost 0 bases, and 10 bases lay between the germline ends.

This clonotype was seen just once. This rearrangement joins TRBV30 to TRBJ2-3; 8 nucleotides match TRBD2. Unmatched junction bases numbered 9, after V lost 3 bases and J lost 4 bases. Germline CDR1 GTSNPN, CDR2 SVGIG (reference sequence). This CDR3 region has 15 residues. The CDR3 protein is CAWSLSGRWADTQYF. Here the CDR3 DNA reads TGTGCCTGGAGCTTGAGCGGGAGATGGGCAGATACGCAGTATTTT.

The V and J genes are TRBV10-3 and TRBJ2-2; 12 bases map to TRBD2. Germline V gene data show CDR1 as ENHRY and CDR2 as SYGVKD. J was trimmed by 4 bases and V by 4 bases; bases with no gene match: 1. The length of the CDR3 is 15 residues. CDR3 DNA: TGTGCCATCAGTGTGACTAGCGGGAGCACCGGGGAGCTGTTTTTT. It is translated as CAISVTSGSTGELFF.

The chain is built from TRBV29-1 and TRBJ2-1; D remains unclear. V gave up 6 bases and J gave up 8 bases, with 8 bases separating them. From germline, CDR1 is SQVTM and CDR2 ANQGSEA. This CDR3 contains 10 residues. The CDR3 nucleotides are TGCAGCGTCGGGTCTCATGAGCAGTTCTTC. Its protein product is CSVGSHEQFF.

The chain employs TRBV12-3 or TRBV12-4 and TRBJ2-4; 9 bases map to TRBD1. CDR3 length: 15 amino acids. V lost 6 bases, J lost 1 base, and 4 bases stayed unmatched. In DNA, the CDR3 is TGTGCCAGCAGCGGACAGGGGACCGCCAAAAACATTCAGTACTTC. Protein sequence: CASSGQGTAKNIQYF.

The J gene is TRBJ1-1, the V gene TRBV5-8, with D perhaps matching TRBD1 (5 bases). Trimming removed 0 bases at V and 4 bases at J, with 16 bases between. CDR3 length: 16 residues. Germline-derived CDR1 and CDR2 are SGHTS and YDEGEE. CDR3 DNA: TGTGCCAGCAGCTTGGTCGGCCCCGGGGGAGGCACTGAAGCTTTCTTT. It yields the protein CASSLVGPGGGTEAFF.

Here the CDR3 reads CASSWTSGTSPDTQYF. CDR3 bases: TGTGCCAGCAGCTGGACAAGCGGGACTAGCCCAGATACGCAGTATTTT. The rearrangement uses TRBV5-6 and TRBJ2-3; 9 nucleotides match TRBD2. The CDR3 runs to 16 residues. V lost 3 bases to trimming and J lost 4 bases; unmatched junction nucleotides: 9. Germline loops: CDR1 SGHDT, CDR2 YYEEEE.

V and J are TRBV5-1 and TRBJ2-3, with D maybe TRBD2 (6 bases). Germline-derived CDR1 and CDR2 are SGHRS and YFSETQ. V was pared by 2 bases and J by 0 bases, with 13 bases between. The CDR3 is 16 amino acids. The CDR3 nucleotides are TGCGCCAGCAGCTTTCGGGAGTCCACTAGCACAGATACGCAGTATTTT. Protein sequence: CASSFRESTSTDTQYF.

The table lists this clonotype with a count of one. The chain employs TRBV3-1 and TRBJ2-3; a possible D gene is TRBD1 (5 bases). Trimming left V 2 bases short and J 4 bases short, with 13 bases between. The CDR3 totals 15 residues. Germline V gene data show CDR1 as LGHDT and CDR2 as YNNKEL (reference sequence). CDR3 sequence: CASSQPGRLADTQYF. As DNA, the CDR3 is TGTGCCAGCAGCCAACCAGGGCGATTGGCAGATACGCAGTATTTT.

This chain links TRBV5-1 with TRBJ2-6; no firm D call. The CDR3 runs to 16 residues. The germline V and J ends were trimmed by 6 bases and 2 bases, with 15 bases remaining between them. Germline lookup yields CDR1 SGHRS and CDR2 YFSETQ. The CDR3 protein is CASTVALGPGANVLTF. The CDR3 DNA reads TGCGCCAGCACCGTTGCCCTTGGCCCTGGGGCCAACGTCCTGACTTTC.

The chain carries TRBV30 and TRBJ2-6; D tentatively reads TRBD1 or TRBD2 (5 bases each). This CDR3 is built from 15 residues. Germline loops: CDR1 GTSNPN, CDR2 SVGIG (reference sequence). V was pared by 8 bases and J by 0 bases, with 14 bases between. The CDR3 protein is CARESGTSGANVLTF. In DNA form, the CDR3 reads TGTGCCCGCGAGTCCGGGACCTCTGGGGCCAACGTCCTGACTTTC.

The chain recombines TRBV12-3 or TRBV12-4 with TRBJ1-5; 11 bases fit TRBD1. There are 16 residues in the CDR3. J was trimmed by 1 base and V by 5 bases; bases with no gene match: 4. CDR3 in amino acids: CASSRGTGGSNQPQHF. The CDR3, as DNA: TGTGCCAGCAGTCGAGGGACAGGGGGAAGCAATCAGCCCCAGCATTTT.

This chain links TRBV5-1 with TRBJ1-2; D is ambiguous. The V gene's germline CDR1 is SGHRS and CDR2 YFSETQ. The CDR3 is 11 residues long. Trimming removed 0 bases from V and 6 bases from J, with 3 bases in between. This CDR3 is CASSLDDGYTF. The DNA of the CDR3 is TGCGCCAGCAGCTTGGACGATGGCTACACCTTC. Full variable domain (outside the CDR3, taken from reference TRBV5-1 and TRBJ1-2): KAGVTQTPRYLIKTRGQQVTLSCSPISGHRSVSWYQQTPGQGLQFLFEYFSETQRNKGNFPGRFSGRQFSNSRSEMNVSTLELGDSALYLCASSLDDGYTFGSGTRLTVV.

The rearrangement links TRBV5-4 to TRBJ2-1; perhaps TRBD2 as D (5 bases). This CDR3 spans 13 amino acids. Germline CDR1 SGHNT, CDR2 YYREEE (reference sequence). V lost 3 bases and J 12 bases, leaving 16 bases between the germline ends. In DNA form, the CDR3 reads TGTGCCAGCAGCTCCCCAGGCGGGCTCGGGCAGTTCTTC. Its translation: CASSSPGGLGQFF.

The chain employs TRBV5-1 and TRBJ1-2; possibly TRBD1 for D (5 bases). The CDR3 length is 14 residues. Germline loops: CDR1 SGHRS, CDR2 YFSETQ. Trimming removed 0 bases from V and 8 bases from J, with 14 bases in between. CDR3 bases: TGCGCCAGCAGCTTGGCACAGGCTCTATCCGGCTACACCTTC. Protein product: CASSLAQALSGYTF.

The chain employs TRBV2 and TRBJ2-2; 11 bases agree with TRBD1. The CDR3 has 14 amino acids. The germline V gene has CDR1 SNHLY and CDR2 FYNNEI. V shed 11 bases and J 7 bases; nucleotides not matched to a gene: 9. The CDR3 region has the DNA TGTGCCGGCGGGACAGGGGGAATTGTCGGGGAGCTGTTTTTT. It is translated as CAGGTGGIVGELFF.

The chain couples TRBV4-2 to TRBJ2-7, with D perhaps matching TRBD1 (7 bases). Trimming left V 0 bases short and J 4 bases short, with 13 bases between. This CDR3 comprises 15 residues. From germline, CDR1 is LGHNA and CDR2 YNFKEQ. CDR3 sequence reads: CASSQETGRGYEQYF. The CDR3 DNA reads as TGTGCCAGCAGCCAAGAGACAGGGCGGGGATACGAGCAGTACTTC.

J is TRBJ2-2 and V is TRBV10-3; 9 nucleotides match TRBD2. This CDR3 is 16 amino acids long. J gave up 1 base and V 5 bases, and 5 bases lay outside the gene matches. Germline CDR1 is ENHRY and CDR2 is SYGVKD. CDR3 residues: CAISSKTSGNTGELFF. The CDR3 bases are TGTGCCATCAGTTCAAAGACTAGCGGGAACACCGGGGAGCTGTTTTTT.

The rearrangement joins TRBV29-1 to TRBJ2-3; 12 nucleotides agree with TRBD2. V lost 6 bases and J lost 4; bases outside the gene matches: 2. This CDR3 has 13 residues. Germline V gene data show CDR1 as SQVTM and CDR2 as ANQGSEA. The CDR3 coding sequence is TGCAGCGTCCTAGCGGGAGGGCCAGATACGCAGTATTTT. It is translated as CSVLAGGPDTQYF.

This sequence joins TRBV19 and TRBJ1-5; D is unclear. The V and J ends lost 3 bases and 4 bases respectively, with 13 bases between them. Germline CDR1 reads LNHDA; CDR2 reads SQIVND (reference sequence). The CDR3 extends over 15 amino acids. The CDR3 region is CASSIVDGKNQPQHF. Written as DNA, the CDR3 is TGTGCCAGTAGTATCGTGGACGGTAAAAATCAGCCCCAGCATTTT.

The V gene is TRBV5-1, the J gene TRBJ1-4, with D perhaps matching TRBD1 (6 bases). The CDR3 is 13 residues long. V was shortened by 5 bases and J by 8 bases, with 13 bases between the two germline ends. Germline loops: CDR1 SGHRS, CDR2 YFSETQ. CDR3 sequence (DNA): TGCGCCAGCAGATCGGACAGTACGGAAAAACTGTTTTTT. It translates to CASRSDSTEKLFF.

The CDR3 reads CSASNLAGGEQFF. DNA of the CDR3: TGCAGTGCTAGTAATCTAGCGGGAGGAGAGCAGTTCTTC. The chain carries TRBV20-1 and TRBJ2-1; TRBD2 agrees at 11 bases. The CDR3 runs to 13 residues. Trimming at V came to 3 bases and at J to 10 bases, leaving 5 bases not matched to a gene. Per germline, CDR1 DFQATT and CDR2 SNEGSKA (reference sequence).

This chain joins TRBV20-1 and TRBJ1-1, with no clear D. The germline CDR1 and CDR2 sequences are DFQATT and SNEGSKA (reference sequence). Trimming removed 4 bases at V and 6 bases at J, with 21 bases between. This CDR3 has 15 residues. The CDR3 here is CSAISLKGRKSEAFF. The DNA of the CDR3 is TGCAGTGCTATAAGTCTAAAGGGAAGGAAGTCTGAAGCTTTCTTT.

This clonotype was detected only a few times. Sequence at one end of the junction differs from germline and may be a read error. The chain joins TRBV2 to TRBJ1-2; no clear D gene. This CDR3 has 11 amino acids. Germline assignment: CDR1 SNHLY and CDR2 FYNNEI. The CDR3 region has the DNA TGTGCCAGCAGTGAAGCGGTGGGCTACACTTTC. Encoded protein: CASSEAVGYTF.

This CDR3 reads CSAPGTSPYEQYF. The CDR3 DNA reads as TGCAGTGCTCCCGGGACTAGTCCCTACGAGCAGTACTTC. The genes are TRBV20-1 and TRBJ2-7; 8 bases are a match to TRBD2. The CDR3 has 13 amino acids. After removal of 5 bases from V and 2 bases from J, the junction contained 5 bases not matched to a gene. The germline V gene encodes CDR1 DFQATT and CDR2 SNEGSKA (reference sequence).

The chain employs TRBV20-1 and TRBJ1-2, with D maybe TRBD1 (5 bases). CDR1 and CDR2 (germline): DFQATT, SNEGSKA (reference sequence). The CDR3 runs to 11 residues. V was shortened by 7 bases and J by 6 bases, with 12 bases between the two germline ends. The chain's CDR3 is CSVRTTNGYTF. In DNA form, the CDR3 reads TGCAGTGTCAGGACAACAAATGGCTACACCTTC.